This is a list of T cell receptor beta chains from one sample in a study of blood T cell repertoires in COVID-19. Assay used: immunoSEQ multiplex PCR; TCRdb lists only in-frame clones, some missing. The repertoire includes approximately 350,000 clones, 75% to 90% of them detected once, and roughly 1% sits in the top ten. The sequenced sample consisted of PBMCs or T cells enriched from blood (not recorded which). These receptors all stem from a man younger than 30 who had recovered from COVID-19. CDR3s include the opening cysteine and the closing phenylalanine or tryptophan.

cdr3_aa: CAWRGASGYNEQFF
cdr3_length: 14
v_call: TRBV30

cdr3_aa: CASSSASGSDDTQYF
cdr3_length: 15
v_call: TRBV4-2

cdr3_aa: CASSTTQGGGSNQPQHF
cdr3_length: 17
v_call: TRBV19

cdr3_aa: CASSRGLAGGSNEQYF
cdr3_length: 16
v_call: TRBV3-1/TRBV3-2

cdr3_aa: CASSADRDGFYEQYF
cdr3_length: 15
v_call: TRBV9

cdr3_aa: CASSASAGNEKLFF
cdr3_length: 14
v_call: TRBV9

cdr3_aa: CASSSADRNGGGEQFF
cdr3_length: 16
v_call: TRBV5-1

cdr3_aa: CASSPRMGQGARGYTF
cdr3_length: 16
v_call: TRBV14

cdr3_aa: CASPRSAAGGSTDTQYF
cdr3_length: 17
v_call: TRBV3-1/TRBV3-2

cdr3_aa: CASSRGGGSEQYF
cdr3_length: 13
v_call: TRBV9

cdr3_aa: CASSEATIGVGGYTF
cdr3_length: 15
v_call: TRBV2

cdr3_aa: CASSIGPSGRFRHEQFF
cdr3_length: 17
v_call: TRBV19

cdr3_aa: CAISESERSSYNSPLHF
cdr3_length: 17
v_call: TRBV10-3

cdr3_aa: CASSLPLRKRAAFF
cdr3_length: 14
v_call: TRBV13

cdr3_aa: CASSNPPRGAGMYSNQPQHF
cdr3_length: 20
v_call: TRBV6-2/TRBV6-3

cdr3_aa: CASSDHRSTDTQYF
cdr3_length: 14
v_call: TRBV2

cdr3_aa: CASNIRQGGSMTSNTGELFF
cdr3_length: 20
v_call: TRBV2

cdr3_aa: CASSQGGAGAQFF
cdr3_length: 13
v_call: TRBV19

cdr3_aa: CASSQTDYGYTF
cdr3_length: 12
v_call: TRBV4-3

cdr3_aa: CATKDRGTNTGELFF
cdr3_length: 15
v_call: TRBV15

cdr3_aa: CASSQVGLAYNEQFF
cdr3_length: 15
v_call: TRBV3-1/TRBV3-2

cdr3_aa: CASSPRDRGYGYTF
cdr3_length: 14
v_call: TRBV5-1

cdr3_aa: CASSVDGSYEQYF
cdr3_length: 13
v_call: TRBV9

cdr3_aa: CASSSGTGSLETQYF
cdr3_length: 15
v_call: TRBV5-1

cdr3_aa: CASSKTPTEAYGYTF
cdr3_length: 15
v_call: TRBV6-5

cdr3_aa: CASSIAPTAGVGGYTF
cdr3_length: 16
v_call: TRBV19

cdr3_aa: CASSWRDRDPGELFF
cdr3_length: 15
v_call: TRBV28

cdr3_aa: CASSLSAPPGGEQYF
cdr3_length: 15
v_call: TRBV27

cdr3_aa: CASSQQGSSSYEQYF
cdr3_length: 15
v_call: TRBV7-6

cdr3_aa: CASSLLAGRETQYF
cdr3_length: 14
v_call: TRBV6-5

cdr3_aa: CASSLGQMLSYEQYF
cdr3_length: 15
v_call: TRBV5-6

cdr3_aa: CASSLGRGRNTDTQYF
cdr3_length: 16
v_call: TRBV7-9

cdr3_aa: CASTTGGRETGELFF
cdr3_length: 15
v_call: TRBV7-2

cdr3_aa: CASSQYSNQPQHF
cdr3_length: 13
v_call: TRBV19

cdr3_aa: CASSIGGNNEQFF
cdr3_length: 13
v_call: TRBV12-3/TRBV12-4

cdr3_aa: CASSLGSEGKGYTF
cdr3_length: 14
v_call: TRBV5-4

cdr3_aa: CASSLVWQFSYEQYF
cdr3_length: 15
v_call: TRBV7-2

cdr3_aa: CATSRGDTTNQPQHF
cdr3_length: 15
v_call: TRBV15

cdr3_aa: CASRQGTDGYTF
cdr3_length: 12
v_call: TRBV28

cdr3_aa: CASSPPTGDAEQFF
cdr3_length: 14
v_call: TRBV28

cdr3_aa: CASSRQAGLASSEQYF
cdr3_length: 16
v_call: TRBV11-2

cdr3_aa: CASSRDRSSGNTIYF
cdr3_length: 15
v_call: TRBV4-1

cdr3_aa: CASSVEQGPHSYNEQFF
cdr3_length: 17
v_call: TRBV2

cdr3_aa: CASSFGVYRGNTIYF
cdr3_length: 15
v_call: TRBV6-2/TRBV6-3

cdr3_aa: CASSVVGAGYNEQFF
cdr3_length: 15
v_call: TRBV9

cdr3_aa: CASSNGQGANEQYF
cdr3_length: 14
v_call: TRBV5-1

cdr3_aa: CASRRQPWGLNGYTF
cdr3_length: 15
v_call: TRBV2

cdr3_aa: CASSYDGQSNQPQHF
cdr3_length: 15
v_call: TRBV6-5

cdr3_aa: CASSQDLSTGTSGNTIYF
cdr3_length: 18
v_call: TRBV3-1/TRBV3-2

cdr3_aa: CASSSSRSQTF
cdr3_length: 11
v_call: TRBV7-9

cdr3_aa: CASSQVQGVYNEQFF
cdr3_length: 15
v_call: TRBV3-1/TRBV3-2

cdr3_aa: CASSLEGQTTYGYTF
cdr3_length: 15
v_call: TRBV5-1

cdr3_aa: CASSPLGGTGARLKSSGANVLTF
cdr3_length: 23
v_call: TRBV18

cdr3_aa: CASRSGLAGPNEQFF
cdr3_length: 15
v_call: TRBV6-5

cdr3_aa: CASSKGGHNEQFF
cdr3_length: 13
v_call: TRBV6-4

cdr3_aa: CASSSTGAYGYTF
cdr3_length: 13
v_call: TRBV7-9

cdr3_aa: CSAPLYNEQFF
cdr3_length: 11
v_call: TRBV20-1

cdr3_aa: CASSSNNQPQHF
cdr3_length: 12
v_call: TRBV6-2/TRBV6-3